This T cell receptor (beta chain) is drawn from a study of blood T cell repertoires in COVID-19. On the study more broadly: Nucleic acid was either cDNA or gDNA, and it came from T cells, B-cell-depleted T cells, or PBMCs.

CDR3 size: 13 residues. V lost 7 bases, J lost 4 bases, and 11 bases lay in between. Germline V CDR1 and CDR2: MDHEN, SYDVKM. The table came from immunoSEQ multiplex PCR; TCRdb's copy has only in-frame clones and leaves some out. The sample contains roughly 290,000 clones, roughly 80% of which appear only once. The sample taken for sequencing was peripheral blood. The chain recombines TRBV28 with TRBJ1-3, with a tentative D call TRBD1 (5 bases). The sequence was obtained from a person between 65 and 79 years old with COVID-19, enrolled during active disease. The CDR3 DNA is TGTGCCAGCATTGCGCCAGGGGGAAACACCATATATTTT. Encoded protein: CASIAPGGNTIYF.